A selection of T cell receptor beta chains follows, all from one sample in a study of shared clonotypes between healthy human individuals. The data were produced by immunoSEQ multiplex PCR, yet TCRdb's version contains in-frame clones alone and is incomplete. Of over a million clones detected, around 78% appear once; the ten largest clones hold 0.5% to 0.6%. Sequenced sample: memory CD4+ T cells from PBMCs. These receptors came from a young man in good health. Some clones in this sample may be carry-over from other donors' samples. Each CDR3 is given with its conserved first and last residue. The order of the fields is clone size, V gene, J gene, D gene, CDR3 DNA, CDR3 protein. The D gene is left open where the match is weak. Clone size is shown for a subset of rows, as once, few, many or a class of expanded clone.

abundance: .; v_gene: TRBV6-6; j_gene: TRBJ1-2; d_gene: .; CDR3nt: TGTGCCAGCAGTTATGAATTTAACGGCAGCTATGGCTACACCTTC; CDR3aa: CASSYEFNGSYGYTF
abundance: .; v_gene: TRBV2; j_gene: TRBJ2-1; d_gene: TRBD2; CDR3nt: TGTGCCAGCAGACCAACTAGCGGGAGCTACAATGAGCAGTTCTTC; CDR3aa: CASRPTSGSYNEQFF
abundance: .; v_gene: TRBV7-3; j_gene: TRBJ2-1; d_gene: .; CDR3nt: TGTGCCAGCAGCCCAACATTGATCCGAAACAATGAGCAGTTCTTC; CDR3aa: CASSPTLIRNNEQFF
abundance: many; v_gene: TRBV7-9; j_gene: TRBJ1-2; d_gene: .; CDR3nt: TGTGCCAGCAGCTTAGCGGGATGGAGAGGCGGCTACACCTTC; CDR3aa: CASSLAGWRGGYTF
abundance: .; v_gene: TRBV2; j_gene: TRBJ1-1; d_gene: .; CDR3nt: TGTGCCAGCCAGCCCGACGGGGGCACTGAAGCTTTCTTT; CDR3aa: CASQPDGGTEAFF
abundance: .; v_gene: TRBV27; j_gene: TRBJ1-2; d_gene: .; CDR3nt: TGTGCCAGCAGTTTAGAGGCAGGGGTCCACTATGGCTACACCTTC; CDR3aa: CASSLEAGVHYGYTF
abundance: .; v_gene: TRBV29-1; j_gene: TRBJ2-7; d_gene: .; CDR3nt: TGCAGCGTGAGGGAGGCAGGGAGGTCCTACGAGCAGTACTTC; CDR3aa: CSVREAGRSYEQYF
abundance: .; v_gene: TRBV7-2; j_gene: TRBJ2-1; d_gene: TRBD2; CDR3nt: TGTGCCAGCAGCTTAGAGGCTAGCGGGAAGATCTTC; CDR3aa: CASSLEASGKIF
abundance: .; v_gene: TRBV29-1; j_gene: TRBJ2-3; d_gene: .; CDR3nt: TGCAGCGTTGAAACTAGCACAGATACGCAGTATTTT; CDR3aa: CSVETSTDTQYF
abundance: many; v_gene: TRBV7-6; j_gene: TRBJ2-5; d_gene: .; CDR3nt: TGTGCCAGCAGCTTAGCGCGAGAGACCCAGTACTTC; CDR3aa: CASSLARETQYF
abundance: .; v_gene: TRBV9; j_gene: TRBJ2-5; d_gene: TRBD1; CDR3nt: TGTGCCAGCAGAGAGCCGACAGGGGGAGAGACCCAGTACTTC; CDR3aa: CASREPTGGETQYF
abundance: few; v_gene: TRBV4-1; j_gene: TRBJ2-2; d_gene: .; CDR3nt: TGCGCCAGCAGCCAAGGGGTAGGCAGGGGTGGCTCCGGGGAGCTGTTTTTT; CDR3aa: CASSQGVGRGGSGELFF
abundance: few; v_gene: TRBV7-2; j_gene: TRBJ2-1; d_gene: .; CDR3nt: TGTGCCAGCAGCTTAGGACTAGGCTCTGGCAATGAGCAGTTCTTC; CDR3aa: CASSLGLGSGNEQFF
abundance: .; v_gene: TRBV28; j_gene: TRBJ1-2; d_gene: TRBD1; CDR3nt: TGTGCCAGCAGAGTACAGGGGGCGCGGGGCTATGGCTACACCTTC; CDR3aa: CASRVQGARGYGYTF
abundance: .; v_gene: TRBV7-6; j_gene: TRBJ2-5; d_gene: .; CDR3nt: TGTGCCAGCAGCTACGGAAGCGGGTACCAAGAGACCCAGTACTTC; CDR3aa: CASSYGSGYQETQYF
abundance: many; v_gene: TRBV19; j_gene: TRBJ1-2; d_gene: .; CDR3nt: TGTGCCAGTAGTATTCGTCAAGGCTATGGCTACACCTTC; CDR3aa: CASSIRQGYGYTF
abundance: .; v_gene: TRBV14; j_gene: TRBJ2-3; d_gene: .; CDR3nt: TGTGCCAGCAGCCCGCTGACCATCGCTGATACGCAGTATTTT; CDR3aa: CASSPLTIADTQYF
abundance: .; v_gene: TRBV15; j_gene: TRBJ2-7; d_gene: TRBD1; CDR3nt: TGTGCCACCAGCAGAGATCCGACAGGGGCGCAGTACTTC; CDR3aa: CATSRDPTGAQYF
abundance: .; v_gene: TRBV7-3; j_gene: TRBJ1-1; d_gene: TRBD1; CDR3nt: TGTGCCAGCAGCCCGGACCCATGGGACAGGAACAACACTGAAGCTTTCTTT; CDR3aa: CASSPDPWDRNNTEAFF
abundance: .; v_gene: TRBV5-4; j_gene: TRBJ2-1; d_gene: TRBD2; CDR3nt: TGTGCCAGCAGCTTGGGGGGCAGCGGGATAACCTACAATGAGCAGTTCTTC; CDR3aa: CASSLGGSGITYNEQFF
abundance: .; v_gene: TRBV6-1; j_gene: TRBJ2-7; d_gene: .; CDR3nt: TGTGCCAGCACTACAGGGAGGGGGGGTTACGAGCAGTACTTC; CDR3aa: CASTTGRGGYEQYF
abundance: .; v_gene: TRBV28; j_gene: TRBJ2-3; d_gene: .; CDR3nt: TGTGCCAGCAGCCTGACTAGAGTGGGGACAGATACGCAGTATTTT; CDR3aa: CASSLTRVGTDTQYF
abundance: .; v_gene: TRBV12-5; j_gene: TRBJ2-5; d_gene: .; CDR3nt: TGTGCTAGTGGTTCGGCGGAGGGGGAAGAGACCCAGTACTTC; CDR3aa: CASGSAEGEETQYF
abundance: once; v_gene: TRBV12-5; j_gene: TRBJ1-2; d_gene: .; CDR3nt: TGTGCTAGTGGTTTGGGGGGGAGCTATGGCTACACCTTC; CDR3aa: CASGLGGSYGYTF
abundance: .; v_gene: TRBV2; j_gene: TRBJ2-7; d_gene: TRBD1; CDR3nt: TGTGCCAGCCAGCCCGGACAGGGGGCTTACGAGCAGTACTTC; CDR3aa: CASQPGQGAYEQYF
abundance: once; v_gene: TRBV28; j_gene: TRBJ2-7; d_gene: .; CDR3nt: TGTGCCAGCAGTTCGCTCTCCGGGACGTGGCCCCTCTACGAGCAGTACTTC; CDR3aa: CASSSLSGTWPLYEQYF
abundance: .; v_gene: TRBV7-8; j_gene: TRBJ2-5; d_gene: .; CDR3nt: TGTGCCAGCAGTCGTGACGGGCGATCAATAGAGACCCAGTACTTC; CDR3aa: CASSRDGRSIETQYF
abundance: .; v_gene: TRBV5-1; j_gene: TRBJ1-2; d_gene: TRBD1; CDR3nt: TGCGCCAGCCGACAGGGAGCAGGTGACAACTATGGCTACACCTTC; CDR3aa: CASRQGAGDNYGYTF
abundance: .; v_gene: TRBV7-3; j_gene: TRBJ2-2; d_gene: TRBD2; CDR3nt: TGTGCCAGCAGCTTAATAGGACTAGCGGGAGATAAGAACACCGGGGAGCTGTTTTTT; CDR3aa: CASSLIGLAGDKNTGELFF
abundance: .; v_gene: TRBV30; j_gene: TRBJ1-5; d_gene: TRBD1; CDR3nt: TGTGCCTGGAGTGCTCAGGGGGCTGAACCCCAGCATTTT; CDR3aa: CAWSAQGAEPQHF
abundance: .; v_gene: TRBV6-5; j_gene: TRBJ2-7; d_gene: .; CDR3nt: TGTGCCAGCAGTTACTCAGGGTTGCGGGAGCAGTACTTC; CDR3aa: CASSYSGLREQYF
abundance: .; v_gene: TRBV5-6; j_gene: TRBJ2-3; d_gene: TRBD1; CDR3nt: TGTGCCAGCAGCTTGGAGGGGACAGGGGGCAATACGCAGTATTTT; CDR3aa: CASSLEGTGGNTQYF
abundance: .; v_gene: TRBV2; j_gene: TRBJ1-1; d_gene: TRBD1; CDR3nt: TGTGCCACCCCGGGACAGGATCGAAGCACTGAAGCTTTCTTT; CDR3aa: CATPGQDRSTEAFF
abundance: .; v_gene: TRBV14; j_gene: TRBJ2-7; d_gene: .; CDR3nt: TGTGCCAGCAGCCAAGAGGGCAGAACCTACGAGCAGTACTTC; CDR3aa: CASSQEGRTYEQYF
abundance: .; v_gene: TRBV5-1; j_gene: TRBJ2-7; d_gene: TRBD1; CDR3nt: TGCGCCAGCAGCTTGGGACAGGGGGCGGGGCAGTACTTC; CDR3aa: CASSLGQGAGQYF
abundance: many; v_gene: TRBV6-5; j_gene: TRBJ2-2; d_gene: .; CDR3nt: TGTGCCAGCAGTTACTTCCGGGCCAGGGAGCTGTTTTTT; CDR3aa: CASSYFRARELFF
abundance: .; v_gene: TRBV6-6; j_gene: TRBJ2-7; d_gene: .; CDR3nt: TGTGCCAGCAGTGTTTGGTCGGGAGCGAGCAACGAGCAGTACTTC; CDR3aa: CASSVWSGASNEQYF
abundance: .; v_gene: TRBV28; j_gene: TRBJ1-5; d_gene: .; CDR3nt: TGTGCCAGCAGTTTAGCACGGCGTGGTCAGCCCCAGCATTTT; CDR3aa: CASSLARRGQPQHF
abundance: once; v_gene: TRBV5-1; j_gene: TRBJ2-1; d_gene: TRBD2; CDR3nt: TGCGCCAGCAGCTTGGGCGCCCGCGCGGGAGGGATCAATGAGCAGTTCTTC; CDR3aa: CASSLGARAGGINEQFF
abundance: .; v_gene: TRBV28; j_gene: TRBJ2-1; d_gene: TRBD1; CDR3nt: TGTGCCAGCAGCCAACAGGGGAATTACAAGTTCTTC; CDR3aa: CASSQQGNYKFF
abundance: .; v_gene: TRBV6-1; j_gene: TRBJ1-5; d_gene: .; CDR3nt: TGTGCCAGCAGTGAGGTTACCGGGACACTCCCCCGGGGGCCCCAGCATTTT; CDR3aa: CASSEVTGTLPRGPQHF
abundance: .; v_gene: TRBV4-3; j_gene: TRBJ1-2; d_gene: .; CDR3nt: TGCGCCAGCAGCCAATCACGACAGGATGGCTACACCTTC; CDR3aa: CASSQSRQDGYTF
abundance: .; v_gene: TRBV15; j_gene: TRBJ1-2; d_gene: .; CDR3nt: TGTGCCACCAGCAGAGATCTCTATGGCTACACCTTC; CDR3aa: CATSRDLYGYTF
abundance: once; v_gene: TRBV6-6; j_gene: TRBJ1-2; d_gene: .; CDR3nt: TGTGCCAGCAGTGAGCTCAGAGGCTACACCTTC; CDR3aa: CASSELRGYTF
abundance: .; v_gene: TRBV28; j_gene: TRBJ2-7; d_gene: .; CDR3nt: TGTGCCAGCAGGCCCACAGGGCCCTACGAGCAGTACTTC; CDR3aa: CASRPTGPYEQYF
abundance: .; v_gene: TRBV14; j_gene: TRBJ2-7; d_gene: .; CDR3nt: TGTGCCAGCAGCCAAGGGTTCGATGGCCGAGGAGCCTCCAGAACAATCTACGAGCAGTACTTC; CDR3aa: CASSQGFDGRGASRTIYEQYF
abundance: .; v_gene: TRBV10-3; j_gene: TRBJ2-5; d_gene: TRBD1; CDR3nt: TGTGCCATCAGAGGACAGGTTGAAGAGACCCAGTACTTC; CDR3aa: CAIRGQVEETQYF
abundance: .; v_gene: TRBV4-2; j_gene: TRBJ2-4; d_gene: .; CDR3nt: TGTGCCAGCAGCCAAGATTATCCCCCCGGGAGTGGCAAAAACATTCAGTACTTC; CDR3aa: CASSQDYPPGSGKNIQYF
abundance: .; v_gene: TRBV30; j_gene: TRBJ1-2; d_gene: TRBD1; CDR3nt: TGTGCCGGGCAGGACAGGGGCTATGGCTACACCTTC; CDR3aa: CAGQDRGYGYTF
abundance: .; v_gene: TRBV5-6; j_gene: TRBJ1-1; d_gene: .; CDR3nt: TGTGCCAGCAGCTTGCATCCGAAAAACACTGAAGCTTTCTTT; CDR3aa: CASSLHPKNTEAFF
abundance: .; v_gene: TRBV11-2; j_gene: TRBJ2-7; d_gene: .; CDR3nt: TGTGCCAGCAGCTTAGTTCGAGGACCCCACCACGAGCAGTACTTC; CDR3aa: CASSLVRGPHHEQYF
abundance: many; v_gene: TRBV29-1; j_gene: TRBJ1-4; d_gene: .; CDR3nt: TGCAGCGCTGCGGGGAGGGGGGAAGTTGAAAAACTGTTTTTT; CDR3aa: CSAAGRGEVEKLFF
abundance: .; v_gene: TRBV10-3; j_gene: TRBJ2-1; d_gene: TRBD2; CDR3nt: TGTGCCATCAGGCCTAGCGGGAGCAATGAGCAGTTCTTC; CDR3aa: CAIRPSGSNEQFF
abundance: .; v_gene: TRBV10-3; j_gene: TRBJ1-1; d_gene: .; CDR3nt: TGTGCCATCAGTGACCGCGGGGGAGCGAACACTGAAGCTTTCTTT; CDR3aa: CAISDRGGANTEAFF
abundance: .; v_gene: TRBV27; j_gene: TRBJ2-7; d_gene: .; CDR3nt: TGTGCCAGCAGTTCAACCAAAACCGGGACTCGTGCCTACGAGCAGTACTTC; CDR3aa: CASSSTKTGTRAYEQYF
abundance: .; v_gene: TRBV7-2; j_gene: TRBJ1-5; d_gene: .; CDR3nt: TGTGCCAGCAGCTTACTGCAGCAGCCCCAGCATTTT; CDR3aa: CASSLLQQPQHF
abundance: .; v_gene: TRBV11-1; j_gene: TRBJ2-3; d_gene: TRBD2; CDR3nt: TGTGCCAGCAGCTTAGCGACTAGCGGAACAGATACGCAGTATTTT; CDR3aa: CASSLATSGTDTQYF
abundance: .; v_gene: TRBV5-1; j_gene: TRBJ1-1; d_gene: .; CDR3nt: TGCGCCAGCCGGCGCGGGGGGATGGCTGAAGCTTTCTTT; CDR3aa: CASRRGGMAEAFF
abundance: .; v_gene: TRBV27; j_gene: TRBJ1-1; d_gene: TRBD1; CDR3nt: TGTGCCAGCAGTCCATATACAGGGGTGGGCACTGAAGCTTTCTTT; CDR3aa: CASSPYTGVGTEAFF